This TCR beta chain was recovered during a study of cytomegalovirus exposure and HLA in healthy donors. Regarding this clone: Its antigen is currently unknown.

Study conclusions and caveats: Published work reported that the classifier diagnosed cytomegalovirus status with high specificity and sensitivity.

This CDR3 comprises 15 residues. The ends lost 7 bases at V and 3 bases at J; junction bases unmatched: 7. Germline V gene data show CDR1 as SNHLY and CDR2 as FYNNEI. Both 60 Vbeta primers and 13 Jbeta primers went into the PCR. Methods used by the authors: Approximately 72 million unique TCR beta chains, about 11 million of them shared, were counted by a later analysis. Produced via immunoSEQ multiplex PCR; TCRdb's table is partial and in-frame only. D and trimming come from the DNA, and the V and J calls and clone size come from that table. The sample comprises around 190,000 clones, about 90% of which are singletons, and about 1.1% rests with the top ten.

The chain uses TRBV2 and TRBJ1-2; 11 bases are a match to TRBD1. The sample was PBMCs. This receptor was obtained from a boy between 2 and 10 years old in good health and CMV-seronegative. CDR3 coding DNA: TGTGCCAGCACCAGGACAGGGGGCCTGGACTATGGCTACACCTTC. This sequence encodes CASTRTGGLDYGYTF.